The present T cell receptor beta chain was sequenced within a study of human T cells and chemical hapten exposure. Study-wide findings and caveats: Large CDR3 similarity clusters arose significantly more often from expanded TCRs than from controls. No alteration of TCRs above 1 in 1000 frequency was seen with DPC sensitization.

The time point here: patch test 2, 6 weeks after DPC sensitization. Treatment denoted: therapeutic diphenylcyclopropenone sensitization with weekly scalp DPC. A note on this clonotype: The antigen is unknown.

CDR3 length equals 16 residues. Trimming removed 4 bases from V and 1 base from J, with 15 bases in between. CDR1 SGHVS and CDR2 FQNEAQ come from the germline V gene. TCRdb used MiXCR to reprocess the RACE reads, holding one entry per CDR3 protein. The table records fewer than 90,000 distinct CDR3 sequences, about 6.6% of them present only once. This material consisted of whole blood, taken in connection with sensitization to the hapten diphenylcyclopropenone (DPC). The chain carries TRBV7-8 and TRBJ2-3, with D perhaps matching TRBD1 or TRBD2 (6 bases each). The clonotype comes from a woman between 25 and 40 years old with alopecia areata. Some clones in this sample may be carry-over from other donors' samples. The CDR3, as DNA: TGTGCCAGCAGCTCAAGGAGGGGGTTAGGCACAGATACGCAGTATTTT. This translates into CASSSRRGLGTDTQYF.